A single sample is the source of the 16 T cell receptor beta chains below, sequenced in a study of cytomegalovirus exposure and HLA in healthy donors. The PCR ran on 60 Vbeta and 13 Jbeta primers. Sequencing was performed with immunoSEQ multiplex PCR; in TCRdb, only in-frame clones are kept and a portion is missing. Of about 300,000 clones listed, about nine tenths are singletons. The source material was PBMCs. The origin of the receptors is a man between 40 and 49 years old in good health and CMV-seropositive.

The CDR3 protein is CASSVSGTRGGELFF. Here the CDR3 DNA reads TGTGCCAGCAGCGTCTCCGGGACTAGGGGCGGGGAGCTGTTTTTT. V and J are TRBV21-1 and TRBJ2-2; the table calls TRBD2, which could not be checked here. TRBV21-1 is listed as a pseudogene. The CDR3 is made up of 15 amino acids.

On this clone: Different DNA sequences within this sample yield the same CDR3. The gene calls are TRBV28 and TRBJ2-1; 7 positions match TRBD2. The germline CDR1 and CDR2 sequences are MDHEN and SYDVKM. The CDR3 covers 14 residues. V lost 6 bases to trimming and J lost 2 bases; unmatched junction nucleotides: 4. The CDR3 DNA is TGTGCCAGCAGCTCTAGCGGCACCTACAATGAGCAGTTCTTC. As protein: CASSSSGTYNEQFF.

The J gene is TRBJ2-7, the V gene TRBV7-9, with unresolved D. The CDR3 contains 12 residues. The germline V gene encodes CDR1 SEHNR and CDR2 FQNEAQ (reference sequence). Here the CDR3 reads CSAEHGAYEQYF. The CDR3 coding sequence is TGTTCCGCGGAGCATGGCGCCTACGAGCAGTACTTC.

Of note for this clone: Sequence at one end of the junction differs from germline and may be a read error. Other DNA sequences in the sample encode the same CDR3. The V call is TRBV5-1, the J call TRBJ2-1, with 13 bases lining up with TRBD2. CDR1 and CDR2 (germline): SGHRS, YFSETQ. The CDR3 runs 17 residues. The chain's CDR3 is CASSLGTSGRVNNEQFF. The CDR3 coding sequence is TGCGCCAGCAGCTTGGGGACTAGCGGGAGAGTAAACAATGAGCAATTCTTC. Together with reference TRBV5-1 and TRBJ2-1, the CDR3 gives the full variable domain: KAGVTQTPRYLIKTRGQQVTLSCSPISGHRSVSWYQQTPGQGLQFLFEYFSETQRNKGNFPGRFSGRQFSNSRSEMNVSTLELGDSALYLCASSLGTSGRVNNEQFFGPGTRLTVL.

This chain uses TRBV27 with TRBJ2-5, with TRBD1 identical over 8 bases. Germline V lookup: CDR1 MNHEY, CDR2 SMNVEV (reference sequence). The CDR3 sequence is 15 residues long. V shed 8 bases, J shed 4 bases, and the junction held 12 bases outside the gene matches. This CDR3 is CASSPQGALRETQYF. CDR3 nucleotide sequence: TGTGCCAGCTCCCCGCAGGGGGCGCTAAGAGAGACCCAGTACTTC.

In regard to this clone: The identical CDR3 is also encoded by other nucleotide sequences in the sample. J is TRBJ1-1 and V is TRBV9; no clear D gene. Per the germline V gene, CDR1 is SGDLS and CDR2 is YYNGEE. The CDR3 runs to 15 residues. Trimming shortened V by 0 bases and J by 0 bases, and 9 bases separated the two germline ends. In DNA form, the CDR3 reads TGTGCCAGCAGCGTAGGAGGCAGTATGAACACTGAAGCTTTCTTT. Translation: CASSVGGSMNTEAFF.

This clone was observed a single time. V is TRBV9 and J is TRBJ2-1; TRBD2 matches 7 bases. Germline trimming cut 4 bases from V and 6 bases from J; bases unmatched to any gene: 10. CDR3 length: 15 residues. CDR1 and CDR2 from the germline V gene are SGDLS and YYNGEE. The CDR3 DNA reads as TGTGCCAGCAGCTTAAGTGGCGGGAGCGTCAATGAGCAGTTCTTC. Encoded protein: CASSLSGGSVNEQFF.

V gene TRBV4-3 combines with J gene TRBJ2-1, with 7 bases matching TRBD2. Losses at the gene ends were 1 base for V and 0 bases for J; bases not matched to a gene: 0. This CDR3 region has 15 residues. Per the germline V gene, CDR1 is LGHNA and CDR2 is YSLEER. CDR3 DNA: TGCGCCAGCAGCCAAGGCGGGGGCTCCTACAATGAGCAGTTCTTC. Protein sequence: CASSQGGGSYNEQFF.

This clone was seen more than once but under ten times. This chain uses TRBV7-3 with TRBJ1-1, with D possibly matching TRBD1 (5 bases). The CDR3 loop spans 14 amino acids. Germline V lookup: CDR1 SGHTA, CDR2 FQGTGA. V lost 5 bases, J lost 0 bases, and 10 bases lay in between. CDR3 nucleotide sequence: TGTGCCAGCAGCCCCGGGGGGGTGAACACTGAAGCTTTCTTT. Protein: CASSPGGVNTEAFF.

This chain's CDR3 is CASRSDLADTQYF. CDR3 nucleotide sequence: TGTGCCAGCAGGAGCGATCTCGCAGATACGCAGTATTTT. The V call is TRBV7-3, the J call TRBJ2-3; D unclear. Trimming left V 6 bases short and J 4 bases short, with 11 bases between. CDR3 length equals 13 residues. Germline V CDR1 and CDR2: SGHTA, FQGTGA.

The chain joins TRBV28 to TRBJ2-3; TRBD1 is a possible D gene (5 bases). V gave up 3 bases and J gave up 4 bases, with 14 bases separating them. This CDR3 region has 15 residues. Germline V gives CDR1 MDHEN, CDR2 SYDVKM. CDR3 sequence: CASSFLVGLSDTQYF. The CDR3 DNA reads as TGTGCCAGCAGTTTCCTGGTGGGGCTTTCAGATACGCAGTATTTT.

The chain recombines TRBV5-1 with TRBJ2-5; 11 bases line up with TRBD2. Germline values: CDR1 SGHRS, CDR2 YFSETQ. The CDR3 extends over 15 amino acids. Losses at the gene ends were 6 bases for V and 2 bases for J; bases not matched to a gene: 6. Here the CDR3 reads CASTAGTSGQETQYF. CDR3 nucleotides: TGCGCCAGCACCGCCGGGACTAGCGGACAAGAGACCCAGTACTTC.

This chain uses TRBV5-1 with TRBJ1-1; a possible D gene is TRBD1 (6 bases). The germline V and J ends were trimmed by 2 bases and 4 bases, with 12 bases remaining between them. CDR1 is SGHRS, CDR2 YFSETQ, per germline. The length of the CDR3 is 14 residues. The CDR3 bases are TGCGCCAGCAGCTTAGGACAGTCGGTCACTGAAGCTTTCTTT. As protein: CASSLGQSVTEAFF.

The V and J genes are TRBV4-2 and TRBJ2-5; 12 bases are a match to TRBD2. The CDR3 spans 16 residues. V trimming: 3 bases; J trimming: 4 bases; junction bases outside the gene matches: 6. CDR1 is LGHNA and CDR2 is YNFKEQ in the germline V gene. The CDR3 sequence is CASSHRLAGDGETQYF. The CDR3 nucleotides read TGTGCCAGCAGCCACCGACTAGCGGGAGATGGAGAGACCCAGTACTTC.

The J gene is TRBJ2-3, the V gene TRBV7-8; 9 bases fit TRBD2. Trimming removed 4 bases from V and 1 base from J; junction bases left unmatched: 3. Germline CDR1 SGHVS, CDR2 FQNEAQ. The CDR3 runs 15 residues. The CDR3 DNA reads TGTGCCAGCAGCTCATGGACTAGCGGCACAGATACGCAGTATTTT. Residues: CASSSWTSGTDTQYF.

CDR3 sequence reads: CATKETGIKPQHF. In nucleotides, the CDR3 is TGTGCCACCAAGGAGACAGGGATAAAGCCCCAGCATTTT. V and J are TRBV15 and TRBJ1-5, with 7 bases that match TRBD1. Germline V gene data show CDR1 as LNHNV and CDR2 as YYDKDF (reference sequence). CDR3 size: 13 residues. J gave up 8 bases and V 7 bases, and 8 bases lay outside the gene matches.